This TCR beta chain was sequenced for a study of T cells in Graves' hyperthyroidism and ophthalmopathy (dated by TCRdb to the late 2010s). Broadly, across the study: Peripheral blood samples were taken at the time of initial diagnosis, prior to any treatment. In addition, the study compared T-cell repertoires in thyroid tissue and in blood from five to seven Graves' hyperthyroidism patients. The approximately 100 discovery patients were randomly split 7:3 into training and test sets. To identify TCR V-J signatures that set the groups apart, the researchers used a discovery cohort of 95 to 100 patients, made up of around 42 with Graves' ophthalmopathy and about 55 with stable Graves' hyperthyroidism. Once sampling was done, hyperthyroidism patients were given methimazole at a starting dose of 30 mg daily, whereas ophthalmopathy patients were given high-dose intravenous methylprednisolone. The paper reports TCR Vbeta CDR3 sequencing of 135 peripheral blood samples: 43 ophthalmopathy, fewer than 80 hyperthyroidism and around 17 progressor patients. Prospective prediction of ophthalmopathy was tested in an independent validation cohort consisting of some 18 hyperthyroidism patients and around 16 patients who later progressed to ophthalmopathy.

The paper as a whole reports these results and caveats: In validation, progression to ophthalmopathy was predicted by the model with 70.59% sensitivity and roughly 72% specificity, a median of about 6.4 months before onset. A 13 V-J signature model separated ophthalmopathy from stable hyperthyroidism, with approximately 86% sensitivity and 81% to 82% specificity in cross-validation and 80%/75% in testing. Sample size was not statistically predetermined, and investigators were not blinded to group allocation. Blood samples also contained most of the expanded thyroid clonotypes (frequency above 0.001), which suggests that blood repertoires may reflect thyroid immune responses.

Notes on this clonotype: Its antigen has not been determined. No clone much larger than this one lies a single base away; base qualities are absent.

V is cut by 6 bases and J by 4 bases, and the space between the germline ends is 12 bases. CDR1 and CDR2 are read off the germline V gene (reference sequence) as DFQATT and SNEGSKA. From the cysteine through the phenylalanine, the CDR3 covers 12 amino acids. Only the CDR3 part of the read is kept: 36 bases, read in frame from the first base. The TCR beta CDR3 regions were amplified from RNA transcripts. For the first round of RT-PCR on the TCR CDR3, the HTBI primer set was used together with the Qiagen OneStep RT-PCR kit. A second multiplex PCR round built the libraries, followed by size selection and purification. Sequencing of the libraries was done on an Illumina HiSeq2000 using paired-end 100 bp reads. The published analysis was carried out like this. SOAPnuke was used to process the raw data, removing reads that contained adapters or uncalled bases, had a mean Phred below 15, or lacked an exact match to the constant primer or identifier. High-quality paired reads were merged with COPE v1.2.5, and unique nucleotide sequences were defined as clonotypes. Clonotypes were aligned to IMGT TRBV, TRBD and TRBJ reference segments using MiTCR v1.1. Only V-J combinations with frequency above 0.0001, covering about 99% of repertoires, were analysed. A TCS score was defined as the ratio of F50 (clonal expansion) to E x V (chaos), with BLOSUM62-based TCRdist applied between CDR3 peptides within each V-J. Welch's t-statistics and random forest reduced fewer than 600 V-J features to roughly 13, which were used in a naive Bayes classifier (R e1071). The raw public data were reprocessed by TCRdb itself: fastp quality trimming at Q25, MiXCR clonotype calling, in-frame beta chains only. One record per CDR3 amino acid sequence lists the most common genes and DNA. These V and J calls rely on TCRdb rather than the paper's analysis. The sample data list about 560,000 distinct CDR3 sequences, and 15% to 19% of these were observed just once. The top ten hold around 7.5% of the sample.

Stable Graves' hyperthyroidism was defined as no progression to ophthalmopathy during 18 months of follow-up. The hyperthyroidism patients were between 18 and 65 years old and newly diagnosed, with a disease duration of less than 2 months. Any patient with an uncontrolled infection, another autoimmune disease, pregnancy or lactation was excluded. Diagnoses were based on clinical symptoms, serum thyroxine and TRAb, thyroid ultrasound and orbital computed tomography. Ficoll-Paque density gradient centrifugation was used to isolate PBMCs from around 10 ml of fresh peripheral blood. Trizol reagent was used to extract total RNA, and RNA quality was then checked on an Agilent 2100 Bioanalyzer.

Material for sequencing was blood. The source of this sequence is a woman aged 25-40 years with Graves' hyperthyroidism. This receptor chain uses TRBV20-1 and TRBJ2-5; TRBD1 is a weak D gene call, 6 bases matching. The encoded CDR3 is CSAGDRIETQYF. The DNA is TGCAGTGCCGGCGACAGGATAGAGACCCAGTACTTC.